One and the same sample provided the 14 T cell receptor beta chains below, sequenced in a study of T cell responses to AZD1222 COVID-19 vaccine. The data were produced by immunoSEQ multiplex PCR, yet TCRdb's version contains in-frame clones alone and is incomplete. The sample includes about 100,000 clones, around nine tenths of them seen just once. Sample: peripheral blood, taken on day 0 of AZD1222 vaccination. The origin of the receptors is an adult in good health.

V usage is TRBV11-1 and J usage is TRBJ1-5; D ambiguous. CDR3 length: 13 amino acids. The V gene's germline CDR1 is SGHAT and CDR2 FQDESV (reference sequence). V lost 5 bases to trimming and J lost 7 bases, with 12 bases between them. CDR3 DNA: TGTGCCAGCAGCGAGAACAGAGGACAGCCCCAGCATTTT. Residues: CASSENRGQPQHF.

The chain combines TRBV4-1 with TRBJ2-3, with unresolved D. This CDR3 region has 14 residues. Trimming removed 2 bases from V and 0 bases from J, with 6 bases in between. The V gene's germline CDR1 is MGHRA and CDR2 YSYEKL. The CDR3 nucleotides are TGCGCCAGCAGCCAAAGAGTAAGCACAGATACGCAGTATTTT. It is translated as CASSQRVSTDTQYF.

The CDR3 here is CASSYEAAHYEQYF. The CDR3 DNA reads as TGTGCCAGCAGTTACGAGGCAGCTCACTACGAGCAGTACTTC. The rearrangement joins TRBV6-2 or TRBV6-3 to TRBJ2-7, with D unclear. The CDR3 extends over 14 amino acids. The germline V and J ends were trimmed by 2 bases and 3 bases, with 11 bases remaining between them. The germline V gene encodes CDR1 MNHEY and CDR2 SVGEGT.

This chain joins TRBV7-8 and TRBJ2-7; unclear D gene. From germline, CDR1 is SGHVS and CDR2 FQNEAQ. V was shortened by 3 bases and J by 3 bases, with 3 bases between the two germline ends. The CDR3 is 11 residues long. For the CDR3, the DNA is TGTGCCAGCAGCTTTTACTACGAGCAGTACTTC. Protein sequence: CASSFYYEQYF.

This clone was counted once. This sequence joins TRBV30 and TRBJ1-2; D is uncertain. V lost 4 bases, J lost 6 bases, and 12 bases lay in between. The CDR3 loop spans 12 amino acids. CDR1 GTSNPN and CDR2 SVGIG come from the germline V gene (reference sequence). The CDR3 sequence is CAWMAGHDGYTF. The CDR3 DNA is TGTGCCTGGATGGCCGGGCATGATGGCTACACCTTC.

The rearrangement links TRBV7-8 to TRBJ2-1; possible D gene TRBD2, 7 bases. This CDR3 region has 20 residues. CDR1 SGHVS and CDR2 FQNEAQ come from the germline V gene. V lost 7 bases, J lost 0 bases, and 28 bases lay in between. CDR3 sequence (DNA): TGTGCCAGCACCCCAGCGGGGACACTCCGGGAGCCCAGCTCCTACAATGAGCAGTTCTTC. Amino acids: CASTPAGTLREPSSYNEQFF.

CDR3 DNA sequence: TGTGCCAGCAGTTACCGTCGGGATCCCGGGGGCGATGATGAAAAACTGTTTTTT. Its translation is CASSYRRDPGGDDEKLFF. The rearrangement joins TRBV6-2 or TRBV6-3 to TRBJ1-4; the D gene is possibly TRBD1 (6 bases). Germline loops: CDR1 MNHEY, CDR2 SVGEGT. This CDR3 comprises 18 residues. The V end was cut by 2 bases, the J end by 6 bases, with 22 bases between.

The chain carries TRBV5-1 and TRBJ2-7; D unclear. The germline CDR1 and CDR2 sequences are SGHRS and YFSETQ. The ends were cut back, 0 bases at V and 3 bases at J, with 10 bases in the middle. The CDR3 has 14 amino acids. For the CDR3, the DNA is TGCGCCAGCAGCTTGGGGCAGCCCTTCTACGAGCAGTACTTC. This translates into CASSLGQPFYEQYF. The whole variable domain, filled in from reference TRBV5-1 and TRBJ2-7, reads KAGVTQTPRYLIKTRGQQVTLSCSPISGHRSVSWYQQTPGQGLQFLFEYFSETQRNKGNFPGRFSGRQFSNSRSEMNVSTLELGDSALYLCASSLGQPFYEQYFGPGTRLTVT.

The chain employs TRBV14 and TRBJ2-1, with TRBD2 identical over 8 bases. The CDR3 runs to 14 residues. Trimming cost V 5 bases and J 8 bases; bases outside gene matches: 8. Germline V gives CDR1 SGHDN, CDR2 FVKESK. The CDR3 is CASSIGRVRDEQFF. The CDR3 DNA is TGTGCCAGCAGCATCGGGAGGGTTCGGGATGAGCAGTTCTTC.

The chain carries TRBV27 and TRBJ1-6; 12 positions match TRBD1. Germline V CDR1 and CDR2: MNHEY, SMNVEV (reference sequence). The CDR3 runs to 16 residues. V shed 6 bases, J shed 7 bases, and the junction held 7 bases outside the gene matches. The CDR3: CASSRGQGAWNSPLHF. In DNA, the CDR3 is TGTGCCAGCAGCCGGGGACAGGGGGCATGGAATTCACCCCTCCACTTT.

This chain links TRBV6-5 with TRBJ1-1, with 11 bases that match TRBD1. Germline V gene lookup returns CDR1 MNHEY and CDR2 SVGAGI. The CDR3 is 14 residues long. The trim removed 6 bases at V and 6 bases at J, leaving 6 bases unmatched. Here the CDR3 reads CASSPGQGGAEAFF. CDR3 sequence (DNA): TGTGCCAGCAGCCCGGGACAGGGGGGTGCTGAAGCTTTCTTT.

V gene TRBV5-6 combines with J gene TRBJ1-1; the D gene is possibly TRBD1 (5 bases). This CDR3 region has 16 residues. Germline V gene sequence: CDR1 SGHDT, CDR2 YYEEEE. The germline V and J ends were trimmed by 4 bases and 2 bases, with 18 bases remaining between them. The CDR3: CASSPPGVLANTEAFF. The DNA of the CDR3 is TGTGCCAGCAGCCCACCGGGGGTCCTGGCTAACACTGAAGCTTTCTTT.

The rearrangement joins TRBV20-1 to TRBJ2-7, with D hard to call. V was pared by 3 bases and J by 0 bases, with 3 bases between. The CDR3 has 11 residues. Germline V lookup: CDR1 DFQATT, CDR2 SNEGSKA (reference sequence). CDR3 bases: TGCAGTGCTAGCCTCTCCTACGAGCAGTACTTC. Amino acids: CSASLSYEQYF.

In its sample, this clone ranks as medium-sized. V is TRBV2 and J is TRBJ2-2; 7 bases agree with TRBD2. The CDR3 is 16 residues long. Germline CDR1 reads SNHLY; CDR2 reads FYNNEI. The ends lost 5 bases at V and 6 bases at J; junction bases unmatched: 12. The CDR3 bases are TGTGCCAGCAGTACCCCGATTGGGCTAGCGGCCGGGGAGCTGTTTTTT. Its translation: CASSTPIGLAAGELFF. Using reference TRBV2 and TRBJ2-2 for the parts outside the CDR3, the full variable domain is EPEVTQTPSHQVTQMGQEVILRCVPISNHLYFYWYRQILGQKVEFLVSFYNNEISEKSEIFDDQFSVERPDGSNFTLKIRSTKLEDSAMYFCASSTPIGLAAGELFFGEGSRLTVL.